What follows are 5 T cell receptor beta chains derived from one specimen sequenced in a study of blood T cell repertoires in COVID-19. This table comes from immunoSEQ multiplex PCR, and its TCRdb copy is limited to in-frame clones, with some not included. In the table there are approximately 220,000 clones, around four fifths of which are singletons. Material: peripheral blood. The source is a woman aged 55-70 years who had recovered from COVID-19.

The chain uses TRBV7-2 and TRBJ1-2, with a possible D match to TRBD1 (6 bases). In germline, CDR1 is SGHTA, CDR2 FQGNSA. The CDR3 is 15 amino acids. Trimming removed 3 bases from V and 4 bases from J, with 15 bases in between. The CDR3 DNA reads as TGTGCCAGCAGCTTTTCAGGGGCGCTCAGCTATGGCTACACCTTC. This sequence encodes CASSFSGALSYGYTF. The full variable domain, rest sourced from reference TRBV7-2 and TRBJ1-2, is GAGVSQSPSNKVTEKGKDVELRCDPISGHTALYWYRQSLGQGLEFLIYFQGNSAPDKSGLPSDRFSAERTGGSVSTLTIQRTQQEDSAVYLCASSFSGALSYGYTFGSGTRLTVV.

The chain carries TRBV4-2 and TRBJ1-4; D may be TRBD1 (5 bases). CDR1 LGHNA and CDR2 YNFKEQ come from the germline V gene. This CDR3 region has 14 residues. V was cut by 4 bases and J by 6 bases, with 12 bases left in between. The CDR3 DNA reads TGTGCCAGCAGCCCGCGCCAGGGATATGAAAAACTGTTTTTT. It encodes CASSPRQGYEKLFF.

This clone was seen a few times. The chain is built from TRBV27 and TRBJ1-6, with D possibly being TRBD1 (6 bases). The CDR3 contains 15 residues. The germline V and J ends were trimmed by 1 base and 6 bases, with 10 bases remaining between them. Germline CDR1 MNHEY, CDR2 SMNVEV (reference sequence). This CDR3 reads CASSLFWTANSPLHF. As DNA, the CDR3 is TGTGCCAGCAGTTTATTCTGGACAGCTAATTCACCCCTCCACTTT.

V is TRBV9 and J is TRBJ2-1, with 13 bases lining up with TRBD2. The V gene's germline CDR1 is SGDLS and CDR2 YYNGEE. Unmatched junction bases numbered 12, after V lost 3 bases and J lost 0 bases. This CDR3 spans 20 amino acids. The CDR3 loop reads CASSEPSRTSGGSSYNEQFF. The CDR3 DNA follows: TGTGCCAGCAGCGAGCCCTCCCGGACTAGCGGGGGAAGCTCCTACAATGAGCAGTTCTTC.

The rearrangement uses TRBV7-3 and TRBJ2-7; 12 bases fit TRBD1. Germline V CDR1 and CDR2: SGHTA, FQGTGA. The CDR3 consists of 15 residues. After removal of 6 bases from V and 1 base from J, the junction contained 4 bases not matched to a gene. The CDR3 nucleotides are TGTGCCAGCAGTCGGGACAGGGGGCCTTCCTACGAGCAGTACTTC. Protein: CASSRDRGPSYEQYF.